A single sample is the source of the 9 T cell receptor beta chains below, sequenced in a study of CD8 T cells in ankylosing spondylitis (dated by TCRdb to about 2017). The antigens these receptors bind are not known. Receptor amplification or capture employed 5' RACE. This sample was sequenced with an Illumina HiSeq 2500. The raw public reads went through TCRdb reprocessing: fastp at Q25, MiXCR clone calling, in-frame beta chains kept. One record per CDR3 amino acid sequence lists the most common genes and DNA. Counted in this sample were fewer than 400,000 distinct CDR3 sequences; about 22% of them appeared once. Of the sample, about a sixth falls within the top ten clones. Paper-wide results and their limitations: A TCR beta motif made up of eight or nine highly homologous amino acid variants appeared to be characteristic of blood from ankylosing spondylitis patients.

The source material was blood, either unsorted or a sorted T cell fraction (not recorded which). Receptors were obtained from a male donor with ankylosing spondylitis.

CDR3 nucleotides: TGCAGCGTGGGGACTAGCGGGAGCCTCGAGCAGTACTTC. It translates to CSVGTSGSLEQYF. The chain employs TRBV29-1 and TRBJ2-7; TRBD2 agrees at 14 bases. In germline, CDR1 is SQVTM, CDR2 ANQGSEA. CDR3 length: 13 amino acids. The V segment lost 6 bases and the J segment 6 bases; nucleotides outside the gene matches: 4.

The chain couples TRBV20-1 to TRBJ1-1; the match to TRBD1 covers 7 bases. This CDR3 has 13 amino acids. CDR1 DFQATT and CDR2 SNEGSKA come from the germline V gene (reference sequence). The DNA of the CDR3 is TGCAGCTATCTCAGGGGGGCTGACACTGAAGCTTTCTTT. Amino acids: CSYLRGADTEAFF.

The sample holds many counts of this clonotype. The chain employs TRBV28 and TRBJ2-3, with D tentatively TRBD2 (6 bases). CDR1 and CDR2 from the germline V gene are MDHEN and SYDVKM. The CDR3 is made up of 11 amino acids. V was shortened by 6 bases and J by 7 bases, with 8 bases between the two germline ends. The CDR3 region has the DNA TGTGCCAGCAGGGACTATTATACGCAGTATTTT. The encoded protein is CASRDYYTQYF.

The chain couples TRBV29-1 to TRBJ2-5; 9 bases fit TRBD2. V was clipped by 1 base and J by 4 bases; unmatched bases: 13. The length of the CDR3 is 17 residues. CDR1 SQVTM and CDR2 ANQGSEA come from the germline V gene. In DNA form, the CDR3 reads TGCAGCGTTGAAGGGAGTAGGGTAGCGGGAGTGGGAGAGACCCAGTACTTC. It codes for CSVEGSRVAGVGETQYF.

This chain connects TRBV6-2 or TRBV6-3 to TRBJ1-4; tentative D call: TRBD1 (5 bases). In germline, CDR1 is MNHEY, CDR2 SVGEGT. The CDR3 loop spans 16 amino acids. Trimming cost V 6 bases and J 4 bases, with 18 bases left between them. As DNA, the CDR3 is TGTGCCAGCAGACACCGACAGACCCTTGATAATGAAAAACTGTTTTTT. Amino acids: CASRHRQTLDNEKLFF.

The chain joins TRBV28 to TRBJ2-5, with TRBD1 matching 8 bases. V lost 2 bases and J lost 4; bases outside the gene matches: 6. Germline CDR1 reads MDHEN; CDR2 reads SYDVKM. The CDR3 is made up of 15 amino acids. This CDR3 reads CASSLGSRGLETQYF. In DNA, the CDR3 is TGTGCCAGCAGTTTAGGTAGCAGGGGGCTAGAGACCCAGTACTTC. Based on the CDR3 plus reference TRBV28 and TRBJ2-5, the full variable domain is DVKVTQSSRYLVKRTGEKVFLECVQDMDHENMFWYRQDPGLGLRLIYFSYDVKMKEKGDIPEGYSVSREKKERFSLILESASTNQTSMYLCASSLGSRGLETQYFGPGTRLLVL.

This chain connects TRBV20-1 to TRBJ2-3, with 7 bases aligning to TRBD2. Germline CDR1 reads DFQATT; CDR2 reads SNEGSKA (reference sequence). The CDR3 is made up of 16 amino acids. V was clipped by 4 bases and J by 0 bases; unmatched bases: 10. For the CDR3, the DNA is TGCAGTGCTACCCGCTCTAGCGGCTTAAGCACAGATACGCAGTATTTT. Protein product: CSATRSSGLSTDTQYF.

This sequence joins TRBV7-2 and TRBJ2-1; D ambiguous. Trimming shortened V by 5 bases and J by 0 bases, and 8 bases separated the two germline ends. The CDR3 consists of 14 residues. Germline CDR1 is SGHTA and CDR2 is FQGNSA. CDR3: CASSPAGSYNEQFF. CDR3 in DNA: TGTGCCAGCAGCCCAGCAGGCTCCTACAATGAGCAGTTCTTC.

The chain has TRBV11-2 and TRBJ2-1; the D gene is possibly TRBD2 (5 bases). CDR3 length: 12 residues. CDR1 is SGHAT, CDR2 FQNNGV, per germline. V gave up 2 bases and J gave up 9 bases, with 8 bases separating them. Written as DNA, the CDR3 is TGTGCCAGCAGCTTAAACGGGGTTGAGCAGTTCTTC. Protein product: CASSLNGVEQFF.